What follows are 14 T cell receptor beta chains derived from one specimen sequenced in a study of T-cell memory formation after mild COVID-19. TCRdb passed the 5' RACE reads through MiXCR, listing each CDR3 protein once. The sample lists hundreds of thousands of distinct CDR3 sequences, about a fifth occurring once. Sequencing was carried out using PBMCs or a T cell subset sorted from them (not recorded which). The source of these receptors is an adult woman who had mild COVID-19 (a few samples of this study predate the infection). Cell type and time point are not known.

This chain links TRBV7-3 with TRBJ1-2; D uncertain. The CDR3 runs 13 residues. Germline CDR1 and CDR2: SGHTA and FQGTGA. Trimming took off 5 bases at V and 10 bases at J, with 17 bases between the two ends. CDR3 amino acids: CASSLSREEAYTF. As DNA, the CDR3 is TGTGCCAGCAGCCTAAGCCGGGAGGAGGCCTACACCTTC.

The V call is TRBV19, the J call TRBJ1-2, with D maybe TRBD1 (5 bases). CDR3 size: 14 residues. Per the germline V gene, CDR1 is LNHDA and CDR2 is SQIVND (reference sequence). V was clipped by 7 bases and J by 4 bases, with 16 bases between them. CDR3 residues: CASTWGRALYGYTF. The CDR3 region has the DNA TGTGCCAGTACCTGGGGCAGGGCGCTCTATGGCTACACCTTC.

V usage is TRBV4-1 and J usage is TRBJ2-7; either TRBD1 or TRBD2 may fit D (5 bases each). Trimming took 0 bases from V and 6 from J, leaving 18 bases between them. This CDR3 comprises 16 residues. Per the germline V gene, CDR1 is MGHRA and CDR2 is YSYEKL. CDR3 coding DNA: TGCGCCAGCAGCCAAGAGGGACCCGACTACCCCGCCGAGCAGTACTTC. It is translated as CASSQEGPDYPAEQYF.

The CDR3 nucleotides read TGTGCCAGCAGCTTCCCCGGCACTAGCGGGAGGGCGAACAATGAGCAGTTCTTC. Protein: CASSFPGTSGRANNEQFF. V gene TRBV7-9 combines with J gene TRBJ2-1, with 13 bases that match TRBD2. Per germline, CDR1 SEHNR and CDR2 FQNEAQ (reference sequence). V lost 3 bases to trimming and J lost 5 bases; unmatched junction nucleotides: 10. This CDR3 comprises 18 residues.

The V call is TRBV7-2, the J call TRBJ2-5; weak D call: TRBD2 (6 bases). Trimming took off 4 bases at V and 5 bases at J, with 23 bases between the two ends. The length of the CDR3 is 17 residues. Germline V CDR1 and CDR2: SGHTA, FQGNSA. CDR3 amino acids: CASSSRLGPLLGETQYF. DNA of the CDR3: TGTGCCAGCAGCTCTCGACTAGGACCCCTATTGGGGGAGACCCAGTACTTC.

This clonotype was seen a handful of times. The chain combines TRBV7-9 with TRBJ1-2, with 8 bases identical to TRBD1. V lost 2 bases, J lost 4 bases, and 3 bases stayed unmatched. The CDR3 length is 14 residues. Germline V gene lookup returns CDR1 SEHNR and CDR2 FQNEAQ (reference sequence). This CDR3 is CASSLTGTGYGYTF. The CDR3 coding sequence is TGTGCCAGCAGCTTAACTGGGACAGGCTATGGCTACACCTTC.

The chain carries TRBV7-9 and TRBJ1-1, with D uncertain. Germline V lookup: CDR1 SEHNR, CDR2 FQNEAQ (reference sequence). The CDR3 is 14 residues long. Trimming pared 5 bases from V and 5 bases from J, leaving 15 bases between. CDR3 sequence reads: CASSPMGRETEAFF. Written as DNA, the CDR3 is TGTGCCAGCAGCCCGATGGGGAGGGAGACTGAAGCTTTCTTT.

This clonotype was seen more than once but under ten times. CDR3 sequence: CASSFQGGGYTF. CDR3 bases: TGTGCCAGCAGCTTCCAGGGGGGTGGCTACACCTTC. The chain links TRBV7-9 to TRBJ1-2; TRBD1 agrees at 7 bases. V lost 3 bases, J lost 7 bases, and 2 bases stayed unmatched. CDR3 length: 12 residues. CDR1 and CDR2 (germline): SEHNR, FQNEAQ (reference sequence). Based on the CDR3 plus reference TRBV7-9 and TRBJ1-2, the full variable domain is DTGVSQNPRHKITKRGQNVTFRCDPISEHNRLYWYRQTLGQGPEFLTYFQNEAQLEKSRLLSDRFSAERPKGSFSTLEIQRTEQGDSAMYLCASSFQGGGYTFGSGTRLTVV.

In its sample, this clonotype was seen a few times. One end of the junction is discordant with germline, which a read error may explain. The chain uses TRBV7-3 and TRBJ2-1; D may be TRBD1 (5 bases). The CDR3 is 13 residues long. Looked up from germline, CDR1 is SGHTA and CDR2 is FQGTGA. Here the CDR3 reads CASSLTRTKEQFF. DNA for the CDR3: TGTGCCAGCAGCCTAACGAGGACAAAAGAGCAGTTCTTC.

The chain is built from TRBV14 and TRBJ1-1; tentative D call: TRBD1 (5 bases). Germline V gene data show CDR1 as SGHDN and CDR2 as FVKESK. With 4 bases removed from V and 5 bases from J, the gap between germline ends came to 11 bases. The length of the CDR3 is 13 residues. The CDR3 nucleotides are TGTGCCAGCAGCCGGGGGGTCCTGACTGAAGCTTTCTTT. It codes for CASSRGVLTEAFF. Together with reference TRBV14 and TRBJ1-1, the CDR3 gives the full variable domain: EAGVTQFPSHSVIEKGQTVTLRCDPISGHDNLYWYRRVMGKEIKFLLHFVKESKQDESGMPNNRFLAERTGGTYSTLKVQPAELEDSGVYFCASSRGVLTEAFFGQGTRLTVV.

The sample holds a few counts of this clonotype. The CDR3 is CASSEKGTGVHEQYF. The CDR3 DNA reads as TGTGCCAGCAGTGAAAAGGGGACAGGGGTCCACGAGCAGTACTTC. The gene calls are TRBV25-1 and TRBJ2-7, with 10 bases aligning to TRBD1. The CDR3 runs 15 residues. Trimming at V came to 2 bases and at J to 5 bases, leaving 6 bases not matched to a gene. Germline-derived CDR1 and CDR2 are MGHDK and SYGVNS.

CDR3 nucleotides: TGTGCCTGGATCAGAGCGGGGGCCCTATACAATGAGCAGTTCTTC. Its protein product is CAWIRAGALYNEQFF. The chain combines TRBV30 with TRBJ2-1; 8 bases map to TRBD2. CDR1 is GTSNPN, CDR2 SVGIG, per germline (reference sequence). Trimming cost V 4 bases and J 4 bases; bases outside gene matches: 9. This CDR3 has 15 residues.

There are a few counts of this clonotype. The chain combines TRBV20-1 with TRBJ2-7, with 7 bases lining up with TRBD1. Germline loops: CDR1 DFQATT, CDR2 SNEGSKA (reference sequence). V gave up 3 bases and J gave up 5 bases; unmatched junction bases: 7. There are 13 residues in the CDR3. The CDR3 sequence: CSARKGARDEQYF. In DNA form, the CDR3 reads TGCAGTGCTAGGAAGGGGGCGCGCGACGAGCAGTACTTC.

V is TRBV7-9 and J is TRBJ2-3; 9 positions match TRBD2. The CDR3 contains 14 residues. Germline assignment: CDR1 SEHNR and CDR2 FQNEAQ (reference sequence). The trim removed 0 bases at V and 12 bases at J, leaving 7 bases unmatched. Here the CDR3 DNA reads TGTGCCAGCAGCTTAGCAGCGGGGGGCGCCCTTCAGTATTTT. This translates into CASSLAAGGALQYF.